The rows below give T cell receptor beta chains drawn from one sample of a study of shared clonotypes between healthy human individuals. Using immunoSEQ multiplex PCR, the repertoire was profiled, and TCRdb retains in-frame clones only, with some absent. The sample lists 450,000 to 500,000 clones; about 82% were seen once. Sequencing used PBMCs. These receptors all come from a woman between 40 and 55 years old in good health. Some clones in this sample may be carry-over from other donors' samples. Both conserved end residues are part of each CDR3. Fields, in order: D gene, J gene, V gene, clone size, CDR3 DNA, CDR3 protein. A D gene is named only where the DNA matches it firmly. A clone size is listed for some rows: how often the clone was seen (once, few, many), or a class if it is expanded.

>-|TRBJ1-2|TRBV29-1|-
TGCAGCGTTGAAAGGGTGTGGCAGAGCGACTATGGCTACACCTTC
CSVERVWQSDYGYTF
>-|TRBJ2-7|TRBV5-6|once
TGTGCCAGCAGCTTGCGGGCCGGGATTACCTACGAGCAGTACTTC
CASSLRAGITYEQYF
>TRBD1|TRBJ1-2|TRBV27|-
TGTGCCAGCAGTCCCAGCCGGAGGGGGCACGGCTACACCTTC
CASSPSRRGHGYTF
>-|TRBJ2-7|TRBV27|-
TGTGCCAGCAGCCCTACCCGGGTAGATCGGGAGCAGTACTTC
CASSPTRVDREQYF
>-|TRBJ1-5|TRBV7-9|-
TGTGCTGGGCAGATAGATAGCAATCAGCCCCAGCATTTT
CAGQIDSNQPQHF
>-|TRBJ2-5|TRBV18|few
TGTGCCAGCTCACCTCAAGAGACCCAGTACTTC
CASSPQETQYF
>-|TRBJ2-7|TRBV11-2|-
TGTGCCAGCAGCTCCATCCGGCAGGGAAGAGTCGACGAGCAGTACTTC
CASSSIRQGRVDEQYF
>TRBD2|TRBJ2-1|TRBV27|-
TGTGCCAGCAGTTTATTGGGGGGGGAAGGGAATGAGCAGTTCTTC
CASSLLGGEGNEQFF
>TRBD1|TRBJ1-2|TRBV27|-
TGTGCCAGCAGGGGATCTTTCGGCCGGGACAGGGCAAGAGGGGGCTACACCTTC
CASRGSFGRDRARGGYTF
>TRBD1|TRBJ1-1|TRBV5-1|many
TGCGCCAGCAGCTCAGTGCGGGACAGTGAAGCTTTCTTT
CASSSVRDSEAFF
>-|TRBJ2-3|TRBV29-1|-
TGCAGCGTTGAAGGGGCCAACACAGATACGCAGTATTTT
CSVEGANTDTQYF
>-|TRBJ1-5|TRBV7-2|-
TGTGCCAGCAGCAAAAGGTCCCAAGGGGGTCAGCCCCAGCATTTT
CASSKRSQGGQPQHF
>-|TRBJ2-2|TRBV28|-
TGTGCCAGCAGTTTGGGTCGAGTCGGCTGGGAGCTGTTTTTT
CASSLGRVGWELFF
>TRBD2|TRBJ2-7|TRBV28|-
TGTGCCAGCAGCCTCCTAGCGGGAGGGACCTACGAGCAGTACTTC
CASSLLAGGTYEQYF
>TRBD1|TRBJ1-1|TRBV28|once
TGTGCCAGCAGGCGACAGGGTCCTGAAGCTTTCTTT
CASRRQGPEAFF
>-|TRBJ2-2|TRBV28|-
TGTGCCAGCAGCCCTACTAGCACTTTTAACACCGGGGAGCTGTTTTTT
CASSPTSTFNTGELFF
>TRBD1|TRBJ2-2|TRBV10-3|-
TGTGCCGTCAGTGAGGGGACAGCGAACACCGGGGAGCTGTTTTTT
CAVSEGTANTGELFF
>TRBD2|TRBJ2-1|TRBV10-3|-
TGTGCCATCAGTAGTGGGGGGGAGGCCCACAATGAGCAGTTCTTC
CAISSGGEAHNEQFF
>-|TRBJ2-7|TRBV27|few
TGTGCCAGCGCCAACCCTAGCGACAGCTCCTACGAGCAGTACTTC
CASANPSDSSYEQYF
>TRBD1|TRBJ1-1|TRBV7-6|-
TGTGCCAGCAGCTCCGACAGGGCCCTTATCAACACTGAAGCTTTCTTT
CASSSDRALINTEAFF
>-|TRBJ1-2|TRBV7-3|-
TGTGCCAGCAGCCAGACAGGAGTTAGAGGCTACACCTTC
CASSQTGVRGYTF
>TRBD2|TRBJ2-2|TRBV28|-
TGTGCCAGCAGTTTACCGCGGGAGGGGGGCGGGGAGCTGTTTTTT
CASSLPREGGGELFF
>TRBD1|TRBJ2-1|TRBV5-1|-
TGCGCCAGTTTTTCCGGGACAGGCTACAATGAGCAGTTCTTC
CASFSGTGYNEQFF
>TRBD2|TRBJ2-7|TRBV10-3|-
TGTGCCATCAGTGGGGGGGGATCACCCTACGAGCAGTACTTC
CAISGGGSPYEQYF
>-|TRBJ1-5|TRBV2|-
TGTGCCAGCAGTGCCGAGGCGGGAGACTATCAGCCCCAGCATTTT
CASSAEAGDYQPQHF
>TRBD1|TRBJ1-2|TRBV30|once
TGTGCCTGGAACCCGGGACAGGGTGCCTATGGCTACACCTTC
CAWNPGQGAYGYTF
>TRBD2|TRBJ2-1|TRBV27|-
TGTGCCAGCAGTTCACCCAGCGGGGGGACTAGCGGGAGGTCTCGATACAATGAGCAGTTCTTC
CASSSPSGGTSGRSRYNEQFF
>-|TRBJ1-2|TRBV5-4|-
TGTGCCAGCAGCTTAGACGGAGATTATGGCTACACCTTC
CASSLDGDYGYTF
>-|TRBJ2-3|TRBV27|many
TGTGCCAGCAGTTTATGGGAAACTAGCACAGATACGCAGTATTTT
CASSLWETSTDTQYF
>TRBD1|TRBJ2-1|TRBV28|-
TGTGCCAGCAGTTCCTATTGGGACAGGGGCTCCTACAATGAGCAGTTCTTC
CASSSYWDRGSYNEQFF
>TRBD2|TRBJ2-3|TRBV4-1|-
TGCGCCAGCAGCCACGGACTAGCGGGAGTGTTGACAGATACGCAGTATTTT
CASSHGLAGVLTDTQYF
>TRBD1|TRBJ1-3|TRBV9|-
TGTGCCAGCGGACTAACCGGGACAGGGGTCCCCGCAAACACCATATATTTT
CASGLTGTGVPANTIYF
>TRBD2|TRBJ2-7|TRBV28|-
TGTGCCAGCCATGGGACTAGCGGGAGGGCTCCGGTGGGACTGAGACACTTC
CASHGTSGRAPVGLRHF
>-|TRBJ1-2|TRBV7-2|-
TGTGCCAGCAGCTTCTTTCGGGGCAGGGTTGATGGCTACACCTTC
CASSFFRGRVDGYTF
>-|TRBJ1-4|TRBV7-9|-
TGTGCCAGCAGCAGGGCGGCAACTAATGAAAAACTGTTTTTT
CASSRAATNEKLFF
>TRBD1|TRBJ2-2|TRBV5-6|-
TGTGCCAGCAGCTGGGAACAGGGGATCGGGGAGCTGTTTTTT
CASSWEQGIGELFF
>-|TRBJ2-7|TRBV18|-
TGTGCCAGCTCACCCCCTACTAGCAGACGGTACGAGCAGTACTTC
CASSPPTSRRYEQYF
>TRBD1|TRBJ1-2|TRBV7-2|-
TGTGCCAGCAGCCCTACAGGGGGCGGCTACACCTTC
CASSPTGGGYTF
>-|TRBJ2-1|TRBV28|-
TGTGCCAGCAGGGTAGGGGGGGGAAGCTCCTACAATGAGCAGTTCTTC
CASRVGGGSSYNEQFF
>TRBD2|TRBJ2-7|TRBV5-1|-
TGCGCCAGCAGCTTGCCCCAAAGCGGGAGTGGCTCTTACGAGCAGTACTTC
CASSLPQSGSGSYEQYF
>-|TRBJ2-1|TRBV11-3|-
TGTGCCAGCAGTCATCCTAATGAGCAGTTCTTC
CASSHPNEQFF
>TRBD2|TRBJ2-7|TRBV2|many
TGTGCCAGCAGTGTATCCAGCGGGATGGGGTCCTACGAGCAGTACTTC
CASSVSSGMGSYEQYF
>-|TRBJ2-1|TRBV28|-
TGTGCCAGTCTGGACTACACTAGCTACAATGAGCAGTTCTTC
CASLDYTSYNEQFF
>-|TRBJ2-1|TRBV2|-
TGTGCCAGCAGTGTTGGACCGGGGGACACCTACAATGAGCAGTTCTTC
CASSVGPGDTYNEQFF
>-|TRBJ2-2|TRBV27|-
TGTGCCAGCAGTTTGATAGCCGGGGAGCTGTTTTTT
CASSLIAGELFF
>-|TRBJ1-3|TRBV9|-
TGTGCCAGCAGCCCTCAGTCGCAAGTCGGAAACACCATATATTTT
CASSPQSQVGNTIYF
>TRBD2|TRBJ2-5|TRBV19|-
TGTGCCAGTATCGAATACCGGACTAGCGGGACTGAGACCCAGTACTTC
CASIEYRTSGTETQYF
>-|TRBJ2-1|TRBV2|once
TGTGCCAGCAGTGCGGGGCAGGGAAGTTACAATGAGCAGTTCTTC
CASSAGQGSYNEQFF
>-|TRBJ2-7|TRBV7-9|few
TGTGCCAGCAGCTCCGCGGGTTCCTACGAGCAGTACTTC
CASSSAGSYEQYF
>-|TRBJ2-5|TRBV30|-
TGTGCCTGGAGTTCCCCTGGATCCCAAGAGACCCAGTACTTC
CAWSSPGSQETQYF
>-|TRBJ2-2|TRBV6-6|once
TGTGCCAGCAATCTTAACGCCGGGGAGCTGTTTTTT
CASNLNAGELFF
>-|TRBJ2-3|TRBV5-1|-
TGCGCCAGCAGCTTGGAATCTACTAGTGGAACAGATACGCAGTATTTT
CASSLESTSGTDTQYF
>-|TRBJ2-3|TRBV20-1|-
TGCAGTGCTAGTAAAGGGAGTACGCAGTATTTT
CSASKGSTQYF
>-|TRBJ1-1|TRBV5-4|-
TGTGCCAGCAGCCATGACAGTAACACTGAAGCTTTCTTT
CASSHDSNTEAFF
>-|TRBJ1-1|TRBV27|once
TGTGCCAGAGGGTTGAACACTGAAGCTTTCTTT
CARGLNTEAFF